This T cell receptor (beta chain) was observed in a study of radiotherapy plus CTLA-4 blockade in lung cancer. Generated by immunoSEQ multiplex PCR, the TCRdb table keeps only in-frame clones and is missing some. The table records approximately 97,000 clones, under 90% of them present only once. The CDR3 length is 16 residues. From germline, CDR1 is MNHEY and CDR2 SMNVEV (reference sequence). The V end was cut by 8 bases, the J end by 4 bases, with 18 bases between. Patients had chemo-refractory metastatic non-small-cell lung cancer and received focal radiation plus CTLA-4 blockade that used ipilimumab.

The chain uses TRBV27 and TRBJ1-6, with TRBD1 as a possible D gene (6 bases). The clonotype comes from a human donor with non-small cell lung cancer who had stable disease on radiotherapy plus ipilimumab. The specimen comprised peripheral blood, sampled from a patient treated with radiotherapy plus ipilimumab. CDR3 sequence: CASSSQGGGYNSPLHF. The CDR3 DNA follows: TGTGCCAGCTCTTCACAGGGTGGGGGTTATAATTCACCCCTCCACTTT.